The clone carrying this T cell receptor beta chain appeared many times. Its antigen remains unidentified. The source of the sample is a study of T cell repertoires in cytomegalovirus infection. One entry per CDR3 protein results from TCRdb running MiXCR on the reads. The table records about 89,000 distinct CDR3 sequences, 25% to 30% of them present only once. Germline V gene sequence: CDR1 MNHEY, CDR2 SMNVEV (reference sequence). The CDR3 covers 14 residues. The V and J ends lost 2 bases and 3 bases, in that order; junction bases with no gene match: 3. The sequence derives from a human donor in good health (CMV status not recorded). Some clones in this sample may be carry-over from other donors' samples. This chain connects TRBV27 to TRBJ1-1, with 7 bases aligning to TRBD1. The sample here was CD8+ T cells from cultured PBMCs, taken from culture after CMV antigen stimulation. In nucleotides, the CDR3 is TGTGCCAGCAGTTTAGACAGGGCATACACTGAAGCTTTCTTT. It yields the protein CASSLDRAYTEAFF.